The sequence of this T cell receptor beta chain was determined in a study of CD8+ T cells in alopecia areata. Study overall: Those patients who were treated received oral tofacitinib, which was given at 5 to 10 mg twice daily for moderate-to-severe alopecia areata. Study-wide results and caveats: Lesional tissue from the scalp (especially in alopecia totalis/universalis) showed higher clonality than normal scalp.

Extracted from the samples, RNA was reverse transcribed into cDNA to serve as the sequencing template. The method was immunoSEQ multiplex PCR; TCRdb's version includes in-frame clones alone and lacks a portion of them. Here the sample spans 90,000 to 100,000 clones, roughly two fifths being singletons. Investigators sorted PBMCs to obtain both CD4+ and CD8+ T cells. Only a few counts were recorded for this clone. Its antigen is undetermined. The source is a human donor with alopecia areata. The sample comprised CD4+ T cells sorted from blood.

Here the CDR3 DNA reads TGTGCCAGCTCAGCGGATTTGGGGGGCGAGCAGTACTTC. It is translated as CASSADLGGEQYF. The V call is TRBV18, the J call TRBJ2-7; TRBD2 is a possible D gene (6 bases). Trimming shortened V by 5 bases and J by 6 bases, and 14 bases separated the two germline ends. The CDR3 runs 13 residues. Germline CDR1 is KGHSH and CDR2 is LQKENI.